Included here is one T cell receptor beta chain sequence, with context. This record comes from a study of T-cell memory formation after mild COVID-19. Trimming pared 0 bases from V and 0 bases from J, leaving 8 bases between. Germline V gene data show CDR1 as MNHEY and CDR2 as SVGAGI. CDR3 length equals 15 residues. TCRdb ran MiXCR on the 5' RACE reads and lists one entry per CDR3 protein. Counted here are 250,000 to 300,000 distinct CDR3 sequences, more than 15% occurring once; the ten biggest clones make up around a fifth. This receptor was taken from a man younger than 30 who had mild COVID-19 (a few samples of this study predate the infection). Cell type and time point are not known. What was sequenced was PBMCs or a T cell subset sorted from them (not recorded which). The chain joins TRBV6-5 to TRBJ1-1; no clear D. The DNA for the CDR3 is TGTGCCAGCAGTTACTCTCTTAACATGAACACTGAAGCTTTCTTT. As protein: CASSYSLNMNTEAFF.